The 5 T cell receptor beta chains below all came from one sample that was sequenced in a study of T cell repertoires in cytomegalovirus infection. TCRdb analysed the reads with MiXCR anew, one entry per CDR3 protein. Among some 590,000 distinct CDR3 sequences listed, roughly 43% were seen once. These receptors lack a known antigen. Sequences were derived from cultured PBMCs, sampled from culture after CMV antigen stimulation. These TCRs come from a human donor in good health (CMV status not recorded). Some clones in this sample may be carry-over from other donors' samples.

The chain combines TRBV12-3 or TRBV12-4 with TRBJ2-7; possible D gene TRBD1, 6 bases. V was shortened by 3 bases and J by 3 bases, with 9 bases between the two germline ends. The CDR3 runs 13 residues. Here the CDR3 reads CASSFRQVYEQYF. The CDR3 DNA sequence: TGTGCCAGCAGTTTCAGACAGGTCTACGAGCAGTACTTC.

This chain uses TRBV29-1 with TRBJ2-5; 9 nucleotides agree with TRBD2. The CDR3 length is 12 residues. V lost 3 bases, J lost 7 bases, and 3 bases stayed unmatched. The germline V gene has CDR1 SQVTM and CDR2 ANQGSEA. The CDR3 DNA reads as TGCAGCGTTGAGCGGGAGGGGGGGACCCAGTACTTC. Protein: CSVEREGGTQYF.

For the CDR3, the DNA is TGTGCCAGCAGCTTAGGGGGGTCGGGTGGCTACACCTTC. This encodes CASSLGGSGGYTF. The J gene is TRBJ1-2, the V gene TRBV7-9; the D gene is possibly TRBD1 (5 bases). Germline V gene lookup returns CDR1 SEHNR and CDR2 FQNEAQ (reference sequence). V was trimmed by 1 base and J by 7 bases, leaving 10 bases between them. CDR3 length equals 13 residues.

This clonotype showed up just a few times. The chain's CDR3 is CASSPLDRGQLAFF. DNA of the CDR3: TGTGCCAGCAGTCCTCTTGACAGGGGGCAGCTCGCTTTCTTT. The chain employs TRBV12-3 or TRBV12-4 and TRBJ1-1; 10 bases are shared with TRBD1. J gave up 11 bases and V 5 bases, and 11 bases lay outside the gene matches. The CDR3 covers 14 residues.

This clonotype appeared a few times. The DNA of the CDR3 is TGTGCCAGCAGTGAGATTTTGGGCAGTTCCATTTACAATTCACCCCTCCACTTT. Amino acid sequence: CASSEILGSSIYNSPLHF. The genes are TRBV2 and TRBJ1-6, with D hard to call. Germline V lookup: CDR1 SNHLY, CDR2 FYNNEI. CDR3 size: 18 residues. V lost 3 bases to trimming and J lost 7 bases, with 22 bases between them.